Below are 23 T cell receptor beta chains sequenced from a single sample in a study of blood T cell repertoires in COVID-19. Clones were sequenced by immunoSEQ multiplex PCR, and TCRdb holds only the in-frame ones, with some missing. The top ten clones hold about 2.3% of a sample with approximately 210,000 clones, roughly 80% of them seen once. Sequencing was done on a sample of peripheral blood. These receptors were taken from a woman aged 40 to 55 with active or convalescent COVID-19.

The rearrangement uses TRBV7-9 and TRBJ1-6; 7 bases line up with TRBD1. J lost 6 bases, V lost 2 bases, and 1 base had no gene match. The length of the CDR3 is 14 residues. CDR1 and CDR2 (germline): SEHNR, FQNEAQ (reference sequence). CDR3 DNA: TGTGCCAGCAGCTTAAACAGGGGTAATTCACCCCTCCACTTT. Amino acid sequence: CASSLNRGNSPLHF.

The chain combines TRBV5-1 with TRBJ2-3; 8 nucleotides line up with TRBD1. There are 15 residues in the CDR3. The V segment lost 8 bases and the J segment 0 bases; nucleotides outside the gene matches: 8. The V gene's germline CDR1 is SGHRS and CDR2 YFSETQ. CDR3 sequence: CASGPGQASTDTQYF. DNA of the CDR3: TGCGCCAGTGGACCGGGACAGGCTAGCACAGATACGCAGTATTTT.

The chain carries TRBV12-3 or TRBV12-4 and TRBJ2-1; possibly TRBD2 for D (6 bases). V was trimmed by 7 bases and J by 6 bases, leaving 13 bases between them. This CDR3 region has 13 residues. The CDR3 nucleotides are TGTGCCAGCACCCCTAGCGCACCCAATGAGCAGTTCTTC. This encodes CASTPSAPNEQFF.

The V gene is TRBV29-1, the J gene TRBJ1-2, with TRBD1 matching over 7 bases. The CDR3 covers 12 residues. The J segment lost 8 bases and the V segment lost 3 bases, leaving 6 bases of the junction unmatched. CDR1 is SQVTM, CDR2 ANQGSEA, per germline. The chain's CDR3 is CSVEEQGGGYTF. CDR3 in DNA: TGCAGCGTTGAGGAGCAGGGGGGCGGCTACACCTTC.

J is TRBJ1-1 and V is TRBV27; 12 bases align to TRBD1. The CDR3 extends over 15 amino acids. V trimming: 6 bases; J trimming: 8 bases; junction bases outside the gene matches: 10. Germline assignment: CDR1 MNHEY and CDR2 SMNVEV (reference sequence). The CDR3 region is CASREIGTGGQEAFF. As DNA, the CDR3 is TGTGCCAGCAGGGAAATCGGGACAGGGGGCCAGGAAGCTTTCTTT.

The J gene is TRBJ1-5, the V gene TRBV25-1; 9 nucleotides agree with TRBD1. There are 16 residues in the CDR3. Losses at the gene ends were 1 base for V and 6 bases for J; bases not matched to a gene: 7. Looked up from germline, CDR1 is MGHDK and CDR2 is SYGVNS. CDR3: CASSESAGQGSQPQHF. The CDR3 DNA follows: TGTGCCAGCAGTGAATCGGCGGGACAGGGTAGTCAGCCCCAGCATTTT.

This chain connects TRBV18 to TRBJ2-4, with D maybe TRBD1 (6 bases). The germline gives CDR1 KGHSH, CDR2 LQKENI. The CDR3 runs 14 residues. Trimming shortened V by 2 bases and J by 10 bases, and 15 bases separated the two germline ends. CDR3 bases: TGTGCCAGCTCACCATTGCAGGACAGACCAATTCAGTACTTC. This codes for CASSPLQDRPIQYF.

CDR3 sequence reads: CASSQGFGYEQYF. The CDR3 DNA reads TGCGCCAGCAGCCAAGGGTTCGGCTACGAGCAGTACTTC. The gene calls are TRBV4-3 and TRBJ2-7; no reliable D call. V gave up 1 base and J gave up 3 bases, with 7 bases separating them. The germline V gene encodes CDR1 LGHNA and CDR2 YSLEER. The CDR3 is 13 amino acids.

The rearrangement links TRBV28 to TRBJ1-4, with 9 bases matching TRBD1. V was clipped by 8 bases and J by 7 bases; unmatched bases: 8. This CDR3 is 14 amino acids long. The germline gives CDR1 MDHEN, CDR2 SYDVKM. The CDR3 nucleotides are TGTGCCAGCTTCCGGGACAGGGTGGGTGAAAAACTGTTTTTT. Translation: CASFRDRVGEKLFF. Full variable domain (remainder filled in from reference TRBV28 and TRBJ1-4): DVKVTQSSRYLVKRTGEKVFLECVQDMDHENMFWYRQDPGLGLRLIYFSYDVKMKEKGDIPEGYSVSREKKERFSLILESASTNQTSMYLCASFRDRVGEKLFFGSGTQLSVL.

The V and J genes are TRBV27 and TRBJ2-7, with 8 bases fitting TRBD2. Trimming cost V 2 bases and J 4 bases; bases outside gene matches: 10. From germline, CDR1 is MNHEY and CDR2 SMNVEV (reference sequence). The CDR3 is 16 amino acids. The chain's CDR3 is CASSLRGGPADYEQYF. The DNA for the CDR3 is TGTGCCAGCAGTTTACGGGGGGGGCCGGCGGATTACGAGCAGTACTTC.

The rearrangement uses TRBV2 and TRBJ1-2; 7 nucleotides align to TRBD1. The CDR3 consists of 14 residues. With 4 bases clipped from V and 8 bases from J, the junction kept 10 bases outside the gene matches. Germline V gives CDR1 SNHLY, CDR2 FYNNEI. This chain's CDR3 is CASSGNTGVQGYTF. CDR3 in DNA: TGTGCCAGCAGTGGAAATACAGGGGTTCAGGGCTACACCTTC. The full variable domain, with the rest looked up from reference TRBV2 and TRBJ1-2, is EPEVTQTPSHQVTQMGQEVILRCVPISNHLYFYWYRQILGQKVEFLVSFYNNEISEKSEIFDDQFSVERPDGSNFTLKIRSTKLEDSAMYFCASSGNTGVQGYTFGSGTRLTVV.

Note on this clone: The sample has other DNA sequences that encode this CDR3 too. The chain couples TRBV18 to TRBJ1-2; D gene unclear. The V gene's germline CDR1 is KGHSH and CDR2 LQKENI. The ends were cut back, 0 bases at V and 0 bases at J, with 8 bases in the middle. This CDR3 has 15 residues. The DNA for the CDR3 is TGTGCCAGCTCACCACCTACTGGAGCTAACTATGGCTACACCTTC. Protein product: CASSPPTGANYGYTF. The full variable domain, with the rest looked up from reference TRBV18 and TRBJ1-2, is NAGVMQNPRHLVRRRGQEARLRCSPMKGHSHVYWYRQLPEEGLKFMVYLQKENIIDESGMPKERFSAEFPKEGPSILRIQQVVRGDSAAYFCASSPPTGANYGYTFGSGTRLTVV.

V is TRBV11-2 and J is TRBJ2-7; TRBD2 aligns across 7 bases. Losses at the gene ends were 3 bases for V and 0 bases for J; bases not matched to a gene: 2. This CDR3 contains 14 residues. Germline V lookup: CDR1 SGHAT, CDR2 FQNNGV. Written as DNA, the CDR3 is TGTGCCAGCAGCTTCACGGGAGGCTCCTACGAGCAGTACTTC. This translates into CASSFTGGSYEQYF.

This clone was recorded a few times. Other DNA sequences in the same sample also yield this CDR3. The chain joins TRBV28 to TRBJ2-7, with a tentative D call TRBD1 (6 bases). V lost 3 bases and J lost 7, with 7 bases in between. Per germline, CDR1 MDHEN and CDR2 SYDVKM. The CDR3 length is 11 residues. This CDR3 is CASSLQGEQYF. The CDR3 DNA sequence: TGTGCCAGCAGTTTGCAGGGGGAGCAGTACTTC.

The chain carries TRBV27 and TRBJ1-1; no clear D gene. CDR3 length equals 16 residues. Germline CDR1 MNHEY, CDR2 SMNVEV (reference sequence). V was pared by 5 bases and J by 2 bases, with 18 bases between. Here the CDR3 reads CASSPTPWTGNTEAFF. As DNA, the CDR3 is TGTGCCAGCAGTCCCACCCCTTGGACGGGAAACACTGAAGCTTTCTTT.

The chain is built from TRBV25-1 and TRBJ2-3, with 7 bases lining up with TRBD2. J lost 6 bases, V lost 1 base, and 7 bases had no gene match. Germline lookup yields CDR1 MGHDK and CDR2 SYGVNS. The CDR3 consists of 15 residues. The CDR3 coding sequence is TGTGCCAGCAGTGAATTGGGGGAGGGCAGGGATACGCAGTATTTT. Amino acids: CASSELGEGRDTQYF.

This clone has more than one count but fewer than ten. The rearrangement uses TRBV6-4 and TRBJ2-1; a possible D gene is TRBD2 (6 bases). CDR1 MRHNA and CDR2 SNTAGT come from the germline V gene. CDR3 length equals 15 residues. The V and J ends lost 6 bases and 9 bases respectively, with 21 bases between them. DNA of the CDR3: TGTGCCAGCAGCCCACAAGGGACGGAGGGTGGTGAGCAGTTCTTC. This gives the protein CASSPQGTEGGEQFF.

The J gene is TRBJ1-1, the V gene TRBV3-1 (or the pseudogene TRBV3-2); D unresolved. V dropped 0 bases and J dropped 0 bases, with 8 bases sitting between them. The germline CDR1 and CDR2 sequences are LGHDT and YNNKEL (reference sequence). The CDR3 extends over 15 amino acids. The CDR3 DNA follows: TGTGCCAGCAGCCAAGAGGTACAGCTGAACACTGAAGCTTTCTTT. As protein: CASSQEVQLNTEAFF.

The genes are TRBV11-2 and TRBJ1-2, with D possibly being TRBD1 (5 bases). Trimming shortened V by 2 bases and J by 2 bases, and 21 bases separated the two germline ends. Germline V lookup: CDR1 SGHAT, CDR2 FQNNGV. The CDR3 sequence is 18 residues long. The CDR3 here is CASSLNAPLQEQNYGYTF. The CDR3 bases are TGTGCCAGCAGCTTAAACGCCCCCCTACAGGAGCAGAACTATGGCTACACCTTC. The full variable domain, rest sourced from reference TRBV11-2 and TRBJ1-2, is EAGVAQSPRYKIIEKRQSVAFWCNPISGHATLYWYQQILGQGPKLLIQFQNNGVVDDSQLPKDRFSAERLKGVDSTLKIQPAKLEDSAVYLCASSLNAPLQEQNYGYTFGSGTRLTVV.

V and J are TRBV9 and TRBJ2-1; 11 nucleotides match TRBD2. This CDR3 region has 17 residues. The junction had 4 bases not matched to a gene; V was cut back by 2 bases and J by 0 bases. Germline values: CDR1 SGDLS, CDR2 YYNGEE. The CDR3 DNA reads as TGTGCCAGCAGCGTTACTAGCGGGGGCGGCTCCTACAATGAGCAGTTCTTC. It specifies CASSVTSGGGSYNEQFF.

The gene calls are TRBV11-2 and TRBJ2-1; 8 bases fit TRBD2. Germline V gene sequence: CDR1 SGHAT, CDR2 FQNNGV. The J segment lost 8 bases and the V segment lost 5 bases, leaving 11 bases of the junction unmatched. The CDR3 is made up of 15 amino acids. The CDR3 coding sequence is TGTGCCAGCAGCCCTACAGCGGGGGTCGGCGATGAGCAGTTCTTC. Translation: CASSPTAGVGDEQFF.

V gene TRBV6-5 combines with J gene TRBJ1-6; 8 bases are a match to TRBD1. CDR1 and CDR2 (germline): MNHEY, SVGAGI. Germline trimming cut 7 bases from V and 5 bases from J; bases unmatched to any gene: 4. This CDR3 has 14 amino acids. Here the CDR3 reads CASNPGQDNSPLHF. Written as DNA, the CDR3 is TGTGCCAGCAACCCGGGACAGGATAATTCACCCCTCCACTTT.

This sequence joins TRBV28 and TRBJ1-1; 7 bases align to TRBD1. The germline V gene encodes CDR1 MDHEN and CDR2 SYDVKM. Trimming took 5 bases from V and 11 from J; bases not matched to a gene: 5. The CDR3 extends over 11 amino acids. This chain's CDR3 is CASSPDRRAFF. CDR3 DNA sequence: TGTGCCAGCAGTCCGGACAGGCGCGCTTTCTTT.